Following are 20 T cell receptor beta chains from one sample sequenced in a study of T cell repertoires in cytomegalovirus infection. TCRdb passed the reads through MiXCR, listing each CDR3 protein once. The sample carries hundreds of thousands of distinct CDR3 sequences, less than 35% recorded once. Their specific antigens are unknown. The sequenced sample was cultured CD8+ T cells from PBMCs, obtained from culture after CMV antigen stimulation. These receptors were collected from a human donor in good health (CMV status not recorded). Some clones in this sample may be carry-over from other donors' samples.

This clonotype came up a few times. The genes are TRBV27 and TRBJ2-7, with D maybe TRBD2 (7 bases). The CDR3 runs to 14 residues. Germline V gives CDR1 MNHEY, CDR2 SMNVEV (reference sequence). The CDR3 region has the DNA TGTGCTTGGGGGGGGCTAGCGGTTCCCTACGAGCAGTACGTC. Encoded protein: CAWGGLAVPYEQYV.

The chain combines TRBV29-1 with TRBJ2-5; TRBD2 is a possible D gene (5 bases). Trimming took 2 bases from V and 2 from J, leaving 12 bases between them. CDR1 SQVTM and CDR2 ANQGSEA come from the germline V gene. The CDR3 spans 14 residues. CDR3 in DNA: TGCAGCGTTGAATACGGGAAGATTCAAGAGACCCAGTACTTC. This gives the protein CSVEYGKIQETQYF.

In the case of this clonotype: A single base separates this from a much larger clone, so it may be a read error. The CDR3 bases are TGTACCAGCAGCTTAGAAGATATAGCTAGCGGGGCCTACGAGCAGTACGTC. Its translation: CTSSLEDIASGAYEQYV. The rearrangement joins TRBV7-6 to TRBJ2-7, with 9 nucleotides matching TRBD2. This CDR3 is 17 amino acids long. Germline CDR1 is SGHVS and CDR2 is FNYEAQ.

V usage is TRBV7-9 and J usage is TRBJ1-1, with 10 bases matching TRBD1. The trim removed 5 bases at V and 7 bases at J, leaving 10 bases unmatched. Per germline, CDR1 SEHNR and CDR2 FQNEAQ (reference sequence). CDR3 length: 15 amino acids. CDR3 loop: CASSRQGARGFEAFF. In nucleotides, the CDR3 is TGTGCCAGCAGCCGACAGGGGGCAAGGGGCTTTGAAGCTTTCTTT.

This clonotype has a handful of counts. The chain recombines TRBV4-1 with TRBJ1-5; D gene uncertain. Germline loops: CDR1 MGHRA, CDR2 YSYEKL. Deletions cut 0 bases from V and 11 bases from J, with 11 bases between. The CDR3 contains 13 residues. Here the CDR3 reads CASSQEGREAQHF. CDR3 sequence (DNA): TGCGCCAGCAGCCAAGAGGGGAGGGAGGCCCAGCATTTT.

Remarks on this clonotype: A read error likely explains this, since a far larger clone differs by one base. The chain has TRBV7-2 and TRBJ1-1; D remains ambiguous. Germline-derived CDR1 and CDR2 are SGHTA and FQGNSA. The CDR3 runs 10 residues. The CDR3 DNA sequence: TGTGCCAACAGCTTAGGGGAAGCTTTCTTT. Amino acids: CANSLGEAFF. Together with reference TRBV7-2 and TRBJ1-1, the CDR3 gives the full variable domain: GAGVSQSPSNKVTEKGKDVELRCDPISGHTALYWYRQSLGQGLEFLIYFQGNSAPDKSGLPSDRFSAERTGGSVSTLTIQRTQQEDSAVYLCANSLGEAFFGQGTRLTVV.

The chain is built from TRBV9 and TRBJ1-2; D gene ambiguous. The CDR3 runs 14 residues. Trimming removed 0 bases at V and 4 bases at J, with 10 bases between. Germline assignment: CDR1 SGDLS and CDR2 YYNGEE. CDR3 protein: CASSVALGTYGYTF. The CDR3 coding sequence is TGTGCCAGCAGCGTAGCTCTGGGAACCTATGGCTACACCTTC.

The chain carries TRBV12-5 and TRBJ1-1; possibly TRBD1 for D (5 bases). Trimming removed 5 bases from V and 4 bases from J, with 8 bases in between. Per the germline V gene, CDR1 is LGHNT and CDR2 is FRNRAP. CDR3 length: 12 amino acids. The CDR3 nucleotides read TGTGCTAGTGGTAACGGGGGCACTGAAGCTTTCTTT. Amino acids: CASGNGGTEAFF.

Here the CDR3 reads CASSLSGADKFF. The CDR3 region has the DNA TGTGCCAGCAGTTTGTCGGGGGCAGATAAGTTCTTC. This sequence joins TRBV28 and TRBJ2-1; D is possibly TRBD1 or TRBD2 (6 bases each). Trimming shortened V by 3 bases and J by 14 bases, and 14 bases separated the two germline ends. The CDR3 totals 12 residues. Germline lookup yields CDR1 MDHEN and CDR2 SYDVKM.

The V gene is TRBV7-4, the J gene TRBJ2-7, with D hard to call. Deletions cut 5 bases from V and 5 bases from J, with 19 bases between. Germline V gene data show CDR1 as SGHVT and CDR2 as SQSDAQ. This CDR3 contains 15 residues. The CDR3 loop is CASSDPNKNRNEQYF. As DNA, the CDR3 is TGTGCCAGCAGCGACCCGAATAAGAATAGGAACGAGCAGTACTTC.

This clonotype showed up just a few times. This chain links TRBV7-8 with TRBJ2-3; weak D call: TRBD2 (7 bases). Trimming shortened V by 1 base and J by 3 bases, and 17 bases separated the two germline ends. The CDR3 has 17 amino acids. Germline loops: CDR1 SGHVS, CDR2 FQNEAQ. The CDR3 DNA is TGTGCCAGCAGCTTAGATTATTGGGGGGGCAGTACAGATACGCAGTATTTT. Protein product: CASSLDYWGGSTDTQYF.

This clonotype was observed a handful of times. CDR3 in amino acids: CASSYDEGPSSYNEQFF. The CDR3 region has the DNA TGTGCCAGCAGTTACGACGAAGGGCCGAGCTCCTACAATGAGCAGTTCTTC. This chain connects TRBV6-5 to TRBJ2-1, with unresolved D. Germline values: CDR1 MNHEY, CDR2 SVGAGI. V dropped 2 bases and J dropped 0 bases, with 14 bases sitting between them. The CDR3 covers 17 residues.

Remarks on this clonotype: A clone one base away is much larger, so this may be a read error. This chain uses TRBV6-1 with TRBJ1-2, with D unclear. The germline CDR1 and CDR2 sequences are MNHNS and SASEGT. The V end lost 8 bases, the J end lost 1 base, and 8 bases lay between the germline ends. This CDR3 has 12 residues. The CDR3 loop is CASAEFNYGYTF. The CDR3 DNA reads TGTGCCAGCGCCGAGTTTAACTATGGCTACACCTTC.

V usage is TRBV7-2 and J usage is TRBJ2-7; D may be TRBD1 (5 bases). The CDR3 runs 12 residues. V was pared by 5 bases and J by 4 bases, with 9 bases between. Looked up from germline, CDR1 is SGHTA and CDR2 is FQGNSA. In nucleotides, the CDR3 is TGTGCCAGCAGCCCGGACATGTACGAGCAGTACGTC. Translation: CASSPDMYEQYV.

This clonotype showed up many times. The J gene is TRBJ2-5, the V gene TRBV7-6; D may be TRBD2 (6 bases). Trimming left V 5 bases short and J 4 bases short, with 23 bases between. The germline CDR1 and CDR2 sequences are SGHVS and FNYEAQ. The CDR3 consists of 17 residues. CDR3 DNA sequence: TGTGCCAGCAGCCTCCCCTCAACGGGGGTTGGAGGAGAGACCCAGTACTTC. Translating it yields CASSLPSTGVGGETQYF.

This clonotype has just a few counts. The rearrangement joins TRBV20-1 to TRBJ1-6; no definite D call. Per germline, CDR1 DFQATT and CDR2 SNEGSKA (reference sequence). The CDR3 length is 12 residues. Deletions cut 2 bases from V and 5 bases from J, with 4 bases between. The CDR3 region is CSARRNNSPLHF. The CDR3 DNA sequence: TGCAGTGCTAGACGTAATAATTCACCCCTCCACTTT.

The chain uses TRBV7-4 and TRBJ2-4, with D possibly TRBD2 on 5 matching bases. The CDR3 spans 18 residues. Germline lookup yields CDR1 SGHVT and CDR2 SQSDAQ. Trimming stripped 4 bases from V and 1 base from J, with 20 bases between. The DNA for the CDR3 is TGTGCCAGCAGCTCCTTGGAGCAGGCCGGGGAGGCCAAAAACATTCAGTACTTC. Translated, it gives CASSSLEQAGEAKNIQYF.

This clonotype was detected a few times. CDR3 coding DNA: TGTGCCAGCAGTTCTCCCTCGGCTAGCGGGATCACAGATACGCAGTATTTT. This codes for CASSSPSASGITDTQYF. The chain employs TRBV27 and TRBJ2-3; TRBD2 matches 9 bases. The CDR3 is 17 residues long. V trimming: 4 bases; J trimming: 2 bases; junction bases outside the gene matches: 10. The germline V gene has CDR1 MNHEY and CDR2 SMNVEV (reference sequence).

This clonotype has just a few counts. The CDR3 nucleotides are TGTGCCAGCAGTTTGAAGGGTGCGAATTCACCCCTCCACTTT. Amino acid sequence: CASSLKGANSPLHF. This chain joins TRBV27 and TRBJ1-6; D ambiguous. Germline V gives CDR1 MNHEY, CDR2 SMNVEV (reference sequence). V dropped 3 bases and J dropped 7 bases, with 10 bases sitting between them. The CDR3 runs 14 residues.

This clonotype was counted ten times or more. This sequence joins TRBV19 and TRBJ1-1; D gene ambiguous. CDR3 length equals 14 residues. CDR1 is LNHDA and CDR2 is SQIVND in the germline V gene (reference sequence). V was trimmed by 7 bases and J by 0 bases, leaving 12 bases between them. The CDR3: CASNNGQVNTEAFF. CDR3 nucleotides: TGTGCCAGTAATAATGGTCAAGTGAACACTGAAGCTTTCTTT.